The source of this TCR beta chain is a study of T cell repertoires in cytomegalovirus infection. V was clipped by 1 base and J by 4 bases, with 6 bases between them. The CDR3 has 13 residues. The germline gives CDR1 SGHVS, CDR2 FNYEAQ. The table lists this clonotype with many counts. Via MiXCR, TCRdb re-called the reads, giving one row per CDR3 protein. Among some 600,000 distinct CDR3 sequences listed, 20% to 25% were seen once. The TCR originated in a human donor in good health (CMV status not recorded). Some clones in this sample may be carry-over from other donors' samples. Sequencing used CD8+ T cells from PBMCs. The V gene is TRBV7-6, the J gene TRBJ2-3; D remains ambiguous. CDR3 loop: CASSLGNADTQYF. In DNA form, the CDR3 reads TGTGCCAGCAGCTTAGGGAATGCAGATACGCAGTATTTT. The whole variable domain, remainder taken from reference TRBV7-6 and TRBJ2-3, is GAGVSQSPRYKVTKRGQDVALRCDPISGHVSLYWYRQALGQGPEFLTYFNYEAQQDKSGLPNDRFSAERPEGSISTLTIQRTEQRDSAMYRCASSLGNADTQYFGPGTRLTVL.